This TCR beta chain was retrieved from a study of CD8 T cell repertoires and HIV-1 epitope variants (dated by TCRdb to about 2020). With respect to the entire study: Twenty-five peptides representing autologous and known Gag and Nef epitope variants were each used to stimulate T cells in separate culture wells. A CMV, EBV and flu peptide pool, the Ebola AY9 epitope as negative control, and a no-peptide well were included as control conditions. Tested epitopes included three Gag epitope families and Nef HW9 and YT9. Using the EasySep Human T Cell Enrichment Kit, T cells were enriched and then co-cultured with an equal number of autologous T cell-negative cells acting as antigen-presenting cells. Cultures ran for around 10 days in IMDM with gentamicin, with half-media changes on days 3 and 7 adding IL-2, IL-7 and IL-15. An aliquot of 1M T cells was saved as an uncultured baseline condition, separate from the approximately 75 T cell cultures. Running each culture condition in triplicate, except for one peptide done in duplicate, gave a total of more than 70 T cell cultures.

The EasySep Human CD8+ T Cell Enrichment Kit was used on day 10 to isolate CD8+ T cells from every culture. A word on this clone: Its recognized antigen is unknown. Base qualities are not provided; no much larger clone lies one nucleotide away.

Results the study describes overall, beyond this receptor: The assay identified only TCR beta chains and indicated proliferation to antigen, not T cell function or cytokine profile. Nine antigen-specific TCR beta clonotypes were identified, of which five to seven appeared to be cross-reactive for autologous or known escape epitope variants. The Nef KF9 family was recognized by five clonotypes and the HW9 family by one, and no responses to the TAALDMSHF plasma variant were observed.

Spanning cysteine to phenylalanine, the CDR3 consists of 13 amino acids. Just CDR3 DNA is preserved here, 39 bases in frame from base 1. V lost 5 bases and J lost 8 bases; the stretch between them is 15 bases long. The germline V gene (reference sequence) sets CDR1 to LNHNV and CDR2 to YYDKDF. TCR beta CDR3 regions were sequenced at survey depth on the immunoSEQ platform. The QIAamp DNA micro kit was used to extract genomic DNA from every cultured and uncultured CD8+ T cell population. Regarding the original processing steps: Samples with under 5,000 productive reads were excluded, and this exclusion removed 5 of the 75 HIV peptide-stimulated cultures. Sequences were trimmed to CDR3 by a MANAFEST web app, and nonproductive sequences, CDR3s under 5 amino acids, and sequences not starting with C or ending with F/W were removed. Antigen-specific clonotypes had to expand in at least 2 of 3 replicates versus no-peptide control at FDR 0.01, only within one epitope family. Specific clonotypes also needed at least fivefold higher frequency than in wells stimulated with peptides from other epitope families. Drawn from immuneACCESS, this table holds only the in-frame rearrangements with V and J called that TCRdb kept. Clones are partly lost; checked studies trace under half to an unresolved V gene and leave the rest unexplained. V and J calls and clone size are those listed in that table; D and trimming were worked out from the DNA. The sample table holds roughly 4,500 clones, of which around 71% were seen once. The biggest ten clones account for about 47% of the sample.

The chain couples TRBV15 to TRBJ1-2, with the D gene uncertain. This clonotype was obtained from a male donor with HIV. Sequencing used cultured CD8+ T cells derived from PBMCs. The CDR3 corresponds to CATSPRLLGGYTF. The base sequence is TGTGCCACCAGCCCACGATTGCTGGGCGGCTACACCTTC.